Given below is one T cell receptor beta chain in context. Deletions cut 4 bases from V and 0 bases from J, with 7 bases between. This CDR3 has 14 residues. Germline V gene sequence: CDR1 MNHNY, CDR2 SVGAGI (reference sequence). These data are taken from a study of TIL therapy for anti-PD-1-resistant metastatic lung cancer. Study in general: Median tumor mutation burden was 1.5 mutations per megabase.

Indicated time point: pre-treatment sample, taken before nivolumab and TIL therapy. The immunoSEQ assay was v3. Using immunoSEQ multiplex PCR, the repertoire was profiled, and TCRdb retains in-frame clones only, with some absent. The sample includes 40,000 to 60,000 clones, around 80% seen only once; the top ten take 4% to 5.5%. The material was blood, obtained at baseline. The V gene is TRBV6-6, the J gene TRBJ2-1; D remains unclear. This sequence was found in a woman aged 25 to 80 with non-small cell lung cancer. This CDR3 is CASSSGSSYNEQFF. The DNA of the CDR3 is TGTGCCAGCAGTTCTGGTAGCTCCTACAATGAGCAGTTCTTC.